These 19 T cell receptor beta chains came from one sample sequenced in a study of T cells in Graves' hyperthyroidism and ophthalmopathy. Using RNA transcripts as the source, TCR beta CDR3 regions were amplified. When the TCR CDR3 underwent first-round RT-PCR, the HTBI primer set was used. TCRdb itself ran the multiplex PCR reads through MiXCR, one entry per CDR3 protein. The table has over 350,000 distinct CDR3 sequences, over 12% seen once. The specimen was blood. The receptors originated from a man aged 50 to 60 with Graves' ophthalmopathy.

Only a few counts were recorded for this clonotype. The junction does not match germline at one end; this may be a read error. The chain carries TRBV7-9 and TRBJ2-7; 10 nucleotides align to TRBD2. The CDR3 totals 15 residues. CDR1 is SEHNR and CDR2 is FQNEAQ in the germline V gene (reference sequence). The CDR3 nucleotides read TGTTCCAGCAGCTTAGCTAGCGGGGGTATCCACGAGCAGTACTTC. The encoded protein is CSSSLASGGIHEQYF.

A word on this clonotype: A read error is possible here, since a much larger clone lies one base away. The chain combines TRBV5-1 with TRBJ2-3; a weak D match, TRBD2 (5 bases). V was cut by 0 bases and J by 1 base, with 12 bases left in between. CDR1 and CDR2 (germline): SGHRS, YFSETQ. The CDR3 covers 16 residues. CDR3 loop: CASSLVRVGGTDTQYF. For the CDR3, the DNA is TGCGCCAGCAGCTTGGTTAGAGTGGGAGGCACAGATACGCAGTATTTT.

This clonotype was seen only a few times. CDR3 bases: TGTGCTAGTGGTTTAGCCATCGTCCGGGAGCAGTATTTT. Residues: CASGLAIVREQYF. The chain couples TRBV12-5 to TRBJ2-3, with D tentatively TRBD2 (5 bases). The ends were cut back, 3 bases at V and 11 bases at J, with 15 bases in the middle. Germline V gene lookup returns CDR1 LGHNT and CDR2 FRNRAP. The CDR3 contains 13 residues.

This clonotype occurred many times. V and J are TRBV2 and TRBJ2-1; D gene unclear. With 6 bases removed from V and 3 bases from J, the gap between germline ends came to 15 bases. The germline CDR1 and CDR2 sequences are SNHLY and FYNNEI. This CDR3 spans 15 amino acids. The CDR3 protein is CASRQRDESYNEQFF. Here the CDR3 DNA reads TGTGCCAGCAGACAACGAGACGAAAGCTACAATGAGCAGTTCTTC.

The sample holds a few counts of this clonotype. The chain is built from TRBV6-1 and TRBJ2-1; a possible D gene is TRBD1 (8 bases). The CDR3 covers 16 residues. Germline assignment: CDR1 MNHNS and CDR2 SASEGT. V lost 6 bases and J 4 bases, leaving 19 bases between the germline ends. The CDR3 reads CASRGGGGQDYNEQFF. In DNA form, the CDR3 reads TGTGCCAGCAGGGGGGGGGGGGGACAGGATTACAATGAGCAGTTCTTC.

The CDR3 sequence: CSARSGENEKLFF. In DNA form, the CDR3 reads TGCAGTGCTAGATCCGGGGAAAATGAAAAACTGTTTTTT. The chain recombines TRBV20-1 with TRBJ1-4; no reliable D call. Trimming cost V 2 bases and J 5 bases, with 9 bases left between them. CDR1 and CDR2 from the germline V gene are DFQATT and SNEGSKA (reference sequence). The CDR3 consists of 13 residues.

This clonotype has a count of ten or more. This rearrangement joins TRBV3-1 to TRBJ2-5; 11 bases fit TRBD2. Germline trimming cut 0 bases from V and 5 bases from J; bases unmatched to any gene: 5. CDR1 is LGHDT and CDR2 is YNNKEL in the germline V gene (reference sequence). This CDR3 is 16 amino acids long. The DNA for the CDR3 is TGTGCCAGCAGCCAAGATTCCGGGACTAGCGGCGAGACCCAGTACTTC. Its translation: CASSQDSGTSGETQYF.

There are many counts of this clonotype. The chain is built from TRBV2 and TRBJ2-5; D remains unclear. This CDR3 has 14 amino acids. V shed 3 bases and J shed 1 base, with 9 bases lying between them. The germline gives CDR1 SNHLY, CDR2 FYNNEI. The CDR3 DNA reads TGTGCCAGCAGTGACTTGACCCTCCAAGAGACCCAGTACTTC. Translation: CASSDLTLQETQYF.

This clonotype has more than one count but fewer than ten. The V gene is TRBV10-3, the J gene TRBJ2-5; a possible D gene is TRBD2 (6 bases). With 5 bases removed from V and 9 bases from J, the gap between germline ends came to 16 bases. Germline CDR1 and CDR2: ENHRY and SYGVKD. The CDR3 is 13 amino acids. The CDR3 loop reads CAISRLERGSQYF. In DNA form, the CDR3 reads TGTGCCATCAGTCGACTAGAGAGGGGTTCCCAGTACTTC.

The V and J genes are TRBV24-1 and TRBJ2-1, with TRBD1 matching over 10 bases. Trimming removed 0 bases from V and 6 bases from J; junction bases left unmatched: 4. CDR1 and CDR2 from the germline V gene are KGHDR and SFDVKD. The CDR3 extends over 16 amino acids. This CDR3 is CATSDLGDRGSNEQFF. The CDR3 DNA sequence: TGTGCCACCAGTGATTTGGGGGACAGGGGATCCAATGAGCAGTTCTTC.

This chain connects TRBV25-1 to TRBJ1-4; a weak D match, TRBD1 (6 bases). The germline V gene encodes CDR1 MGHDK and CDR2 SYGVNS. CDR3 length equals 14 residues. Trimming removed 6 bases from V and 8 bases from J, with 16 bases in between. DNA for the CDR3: TGTGCCAGCAGGGCTGCAGGGGCAGGAGAAAAACTGTTTTTT. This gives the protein CASRAAGAGEKLFF.

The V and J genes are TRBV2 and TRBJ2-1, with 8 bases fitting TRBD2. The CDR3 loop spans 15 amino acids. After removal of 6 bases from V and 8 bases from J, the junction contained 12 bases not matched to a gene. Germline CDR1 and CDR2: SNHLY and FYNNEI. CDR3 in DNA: TGTGCCAGCAGGCGTATCAGCGGGAGTATGGATGAGCAGTTCTTC. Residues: CASRRISGSMDEQFF.

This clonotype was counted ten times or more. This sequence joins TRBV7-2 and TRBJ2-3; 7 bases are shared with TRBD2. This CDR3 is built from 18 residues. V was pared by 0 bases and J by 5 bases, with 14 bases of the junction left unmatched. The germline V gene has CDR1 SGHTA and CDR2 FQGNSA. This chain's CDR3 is CASSLAVARTRGEDTQYF. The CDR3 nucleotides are TGTGCCAGCAGCTTAGCGGTGGCGCGGACTAGAGGGGAAGATACGCAGTATTTT.

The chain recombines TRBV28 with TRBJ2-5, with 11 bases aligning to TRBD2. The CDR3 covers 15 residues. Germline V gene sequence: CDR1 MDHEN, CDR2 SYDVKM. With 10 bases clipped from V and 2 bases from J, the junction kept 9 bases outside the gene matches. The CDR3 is CATKLAGVEQETQYF. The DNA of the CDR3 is TGTGCCACCAAACTAGCGGGAGTAGAACAAGAGACCCAGTACTTC.

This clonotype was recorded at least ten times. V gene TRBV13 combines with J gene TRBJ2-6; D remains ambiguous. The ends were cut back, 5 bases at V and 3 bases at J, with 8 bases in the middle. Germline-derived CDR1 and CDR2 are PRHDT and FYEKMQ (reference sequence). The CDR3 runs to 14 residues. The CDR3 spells CASSLEDGANVLTF. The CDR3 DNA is TGTGCCAGCAGCCTAGAGGATGGGGCCAACGTCCTGACTTTC. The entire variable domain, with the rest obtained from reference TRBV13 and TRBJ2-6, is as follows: AAGVIQSPRHLIKEKRETATLKCYPIPRHDTVYWYQQGPGQDPQFLISFYEKMQSDKGSIPDRFSAQQFSDYHSELNMSSLELGDSALYFCASSLEDGANVLTFGAGSRLTVL.

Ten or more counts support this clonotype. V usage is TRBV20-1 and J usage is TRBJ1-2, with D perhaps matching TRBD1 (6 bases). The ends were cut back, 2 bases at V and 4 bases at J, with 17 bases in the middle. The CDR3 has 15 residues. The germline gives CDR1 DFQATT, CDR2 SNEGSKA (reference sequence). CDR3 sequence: CSARLPHGTLYGYTF. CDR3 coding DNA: TGCAGTGCTAGACTCCCTCACGGGACACTCTATGGCTACACCTTC.

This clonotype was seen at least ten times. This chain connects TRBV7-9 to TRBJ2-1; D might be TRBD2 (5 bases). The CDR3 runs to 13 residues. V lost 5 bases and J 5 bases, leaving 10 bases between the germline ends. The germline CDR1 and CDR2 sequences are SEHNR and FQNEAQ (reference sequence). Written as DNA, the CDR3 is TGTGCCAGCAGCACCCGGACTGACAATGAGCAGTTCTTC. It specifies CASSTRTDNEQFF.

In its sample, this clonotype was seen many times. The CDR3, as DNA: TGTGCCATCAGCGACATGGCCCCAGGCGAGCAGTACTTC. This translates into CAISDMAPGEQYF. The V gene is TRBV10-3, the J gene TRBJ2-7; D gene uncertain. Germline V gene lookup returns CDR1 ENHRY and CDR2 SYGVKD. Between the trimmed V and J ends, which lost 6 bases and 6 bases, there was a span of 15 bases. This CDR3 has 13 amino acids.

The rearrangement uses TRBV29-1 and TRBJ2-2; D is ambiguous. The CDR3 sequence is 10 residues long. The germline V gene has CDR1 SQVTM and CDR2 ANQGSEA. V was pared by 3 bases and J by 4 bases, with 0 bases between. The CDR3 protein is CSVDTGELFF. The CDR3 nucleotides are TGCAGCGTTGACACCGGGGAGCTGTTTTTT.